Reported below is one TCR beta chain. Per the original methods: Reference gene primer amplification gave nucleated cell count estimates. Profiling relied on immunoSEQ multiplex PCR, and the TCRdb table lists in-frame clones only, not all of them. Clone size and V and J calls were adopted from that table, with D and trimming inferred from the DNA. The profile shows approximately 190,000 clones, 84% of them singletons. The germline V gene has CDR1 MNHEY and CDR2 SVGAGI. The CDR3 loop spans 15 amino acids. Losses at the gene ends were 6 bases for V and 8 bases for J; bases not matched to a gene: 10. The record originates from a study of blood T cell repertoires in COVID-19. The overall study: Samples came from the United States, Italy and Spain, spanning acute and convalescent COVID-19. PBMCs, B-cell-depleted T cells, or T cells were the source of the cDNA or gDNA that made up the material.

This sequence was found in a woman in her 70s with active or convalescent COVID-19. J is TRBJ2-1 and V is TRBV6-5, with TRBD2 matching 10 bases. Sequenced material: peripheral blood. The CDR3: CASRASGRGVDEQFF. As DNA, the CDR3 is TGTGCCAGCAGAGCTAGCGGGAGAGGAGTTGATGAGCAGTTCTTC.